This T cell receptor beta chain was captured in a study of shared clonotypes between healthy human individuals. Overall study results and limits: Generally, naive subsets came out with larger estimated richness than memory subsets.

The CDR3 runs to 14 residues. The germline V and J ends were trimmed by 4 bases and 0 bases, with 8 bases remaining between them. From germline, CDR1 is SGHDT and CDR2 YYEEEE. TCRdb's copy holds only in-frame clones and misses some; the assay was immunoSEQ multiplex PCR. The sample records roughly 2.6 million clones, roughly nine tenths being singletons. Notes on this clone: Its matching antigen is unknown.

V gene TRBV5-6 combines with J gene TRBJ1-5; D unclear. The origin of this receptor is a young man in good health. Sequencing was done on a sample of naive CD4+ T cells sorted from blood. The subset denotes: CD45RA+ positively selected. The CDR3 sequence: CASSRHNSNQPQHF. The CDR3 nucleotides read TGTGCCAGCAGCCGACATAATAGCAATCAGCCCCAGCATTTT.